This T cell receptor (beta chain) was observed in a study of blood T cell repertoires in COVID-19. Whole-study context: Donors in the United States, Italy and Spain gave samples during acute or convalescent COVID-19. In each case, the material was cDNA or gDNA derived from T cells, B-cell-depleted T cells, or PBMCs.

In the source study's methods: Nucleated cell counts were estimated from reference gene primer amplification. TCRdb's table, derived via immunoSEQ multiplex PCR, lists solely in-frame clones and lacks some. V, J and clone size were drawn from that table, and D and trimming were deduced from the DNA. Of about 170,000 clones detected, roughly 85% appear once; the ten largest clones hold about 10%. This clonotype originated in a woman older than 75 with active or convalescent COVID-19. The sample taken for sequencing was peripheral blood.

DNA of the CDR3: TGTGCCAGCAGTGAAGAGGGGGTAACTGAAGCTTTCTTT. It specifies CASSEEGVTEAFF. This chain connects TRBV2 to TRBJ1-1, with D possibly being TRBD1 (6 bases). From germline, CDR1 is SNHLY and CDR2 FYNNEI. The V and J ends lost 1 base and 5 bases respectively, with 8 bases between them. The CDR3 runs to 13 residues.